This passage covers 27 T cell receptor beta chains from one sample sequenced in a study of blood T cell repertoires in COVID-19. TCRdb keeps only in-frame clones here, not all; method: immunoSEQ multiplex PCR. The repertoire holds about 98,000 clones, with approximately 79% as singletons. Material for sequencing was peripheral blood. The receptors here all came from a man aged 65 to 85 with active or convalescent COVID-19.

The V call is TRBV5-8, the J call TRBJ1-6; D not certain. Germline values: CDR1 SGHTS, CDR2 YDEGEE. Trimming removed 5 bases from V and 6 bases from J, with 15 bases in between. The CDR3 loop spans 15 amino acids. Here the CDR3 DNA reads TGTGCCAGCAGTCCCCGCGACGGAGTTAATTCACCCCTCCACTTT. It encodes CASSPRDGVNSPLHF.

The gene calls are TRBV11-3 and TRBJ2-2, with 9 bases identical to TRBD1. Unmatched junction bases numbered 2, after V lost 6 bases and J lost 0 bases. Germline CDR1 and CDR2: SGHNT and YENEEA. The CDR3 spans 15 residues. CDR3 DNA: TGTGCCAGCAGATGGACAGGGGCGAACACCGGGGAGCTGTTTTTT. Its translation: CASRWTGANTGELFF.

This sequence joins TRBV15 and TRBJ1-5, with D tentatively TRBD1 (5 bases). The CDR3 has 15 amino acids. The V gene's germline CDR1 is LNHNV and CDR2 YYDKDF (reference sequence). V was clipped by 8 bases and J by 0 bases, with 14 bases between them. CDR3 sequence (DNA): TGTGCCACCCAGGAGGGGACGGCTAGCAATCAGCCCCAGCATTTT. It translates to CATQEGTASNQPQHF.

This chain links TRBV5-1 with TRBJ2-5; 7 bases match TRBD1. CDR1 is SGHRS, CDR2 YFSETQ, per germline. The J segment lost 4 bases and the V segment lost 4 bases, leaving 7 bases of the junction unmatched. The CDR3 is 14 amino acids. The CDR3 DNA sequence: TGCGCCAGCAGCGAGACAGGGACCGGAGAGACCCAGTACTTC. It codes for CASSETGTGETQYF.

The chain joins TRBV27 to TRBJ1-2, with 9 bases matching TRBD1. Germline V gene sequence: CDR1 MNHEY, CDR2 SMNVEV (reference sequence). With V trimmed by 5 bases and J by 8 bases, 6 bases remained unmatched. This CDR3 contains 13 residues. CDR3 nucleotides: TGTGCCAGCAGTCCCGGGACAGGGTTGGGCTACACCTTC. Translation gives CASSPGTGLGYTF.

The table lists this clone with a few counts. The genes are TRBV7-9 and TRBJ1-5; 9 positions agree with TRBD1. The CDR3 is 15 residues long. V shed 5 bases, J shed 6 bases, and the junction held 8 bases outside the gene matches. Germline CDR1 is SEHNR and CDR2 is FQNEAQ (reference sequence). The DNA for the CDR3 is TGTGCCAGCAGCAACTCCGGGACAGGGATTCAGCCCCAGCATTTT. The encoded protein is CASSNSGTGIQPQHF.

J is TRBJ1-2 and V is TRBV6-6; 9 nucleotides agree with TRBD1. The CDR3 contains 11 residues. V lost 10 bases and J lost 6; bases outside the gene matches: 3. Germline V CDR1 and CDR2: MNHNY, SVGAGI (reference sequence). The CDR3 sequence is CATRTGDGYTF. CDR3 DNA: TGTGCCACAAGGACAGGGGATGGCTACACCTTC.

This chain joins TRBV3-1 (or the pseudogene TRBV3-2) and TRBJ2-7, with D perhaps TRBD1 (6 bases). The V end lost 4 bases, the J end lost 2 bases, and 24 bases lay between the germline ends. CDR1 and CDR2 from the germline V gene are LGHDT and YNNKEL (reference sequence). The CDR3 contains 18 residues. The CDR3 sequence is CASSLNSGEPLKPYEQYF. In DNA, the CDR3 is TGTGCCAGCAGCCTCAACTCAGGGGAGCCCCTCAAACCCTACGAGCAGTACTTC.

In this sample, this clone turned up a few times. The chain employs TRBV21-1 and TRBJ2-3; TRBD1, as called in the table, went unchecked against the DNA. TRBV21-1 represents a pseudogene. The CDR3 consists of 18 residues. CDR3 nucleotides: TGTGCCAGCAGCAAAGCGCTAGGGGGAATGGGAGACACAGATACGCAGTATTTT. It specifies CASSKALGGMGDTDTQYF.

The chain joins TRBV6-6 to TRBJ2-1, with 7 bases identical to TRBD2. The trim removed 2 bases at V and 7 bases at J, leaving 5 bases unmatched. Germline V gene data show CDR1 as MNHNY and CDR2 as SVGAGI (reference sequence). CDR3 length equals 14 residues. The DNA of the CDR3 is TGTGCCAGCAGTTACATAATAGCGGGTAATGAGCAGTTCTTC. This sequence encodes CASSYIIAGNEQFF.

This clone was seen only once. The chain employs TRBV6-2 or TRBV6-3 and TRBJ2-6; 7 nucleotides match TRBD2. J lost 2 bases, V lost 1 base, and 2 bases had no gene match. There are 16 residues in the CDR3. Germline CDR1 is MNHEY and CDR2 is SVGEGT. The CDR3 nucleotides read TGTGCCAGCAGTTACTACGCGGGGGCTGGGGCCAACGTCCTGACTTTC. It translates to CASSYYAGAGANVLTF.

V and J are TRBV19 and TRBJ2-7, with a possible D match to TRBD1 (5 bases). From germline, CDR1 is LNHDA and CDR2 SQIVND (reference sequence). Between the trimmed V and J ends, which lost 9 bases and 0 bases, there was a span of 18 bases. The CDR3 is 15 amino acids. The CDR3 nucleotides read TGTGCCAGCTCGCTCCAGGGCACCCGCTCCTACGAGCAGTACTTC. Residues: CASSLQGTRSYEQYF. Combining the CDR3 with reference TRBV19 and TRBJ2-7 gives the whole variable domain DGGITQSPKYLFRKEGQNVTLSCEQNLNHDAMYWYRQDPGQGLRLIYYSQIVNDFQKGDIAEGYSVSREKKESFPLTVTSAQKNPTAFYLCASSLQGTRSYEQYFGPGTRLTVT.

The chain has TRBV29-1 and TRBJ2-1; tentative D call: TRBD1 (6 bases). Trimming pared 5 bases from V and 0 bases from J, leaving 11 bases between. The CDR3 sequence is 14 residues long. Germline values: CDR1 SQVTM, CDR2 ANQGSEA. The CDR3 spells CSVYKDSSYNEQFF. CDR3 sequence (DNA): TGCAGCGTTTACAAGGACAGCTCCTACAATGAGCAGTTCTTC.

This sequence joins TRBV11-2 and TRBJ2-7; perhaps TRBD1 as D (6 bases). The CDR3 is 13 residues long. Germline CDR1 reads SGHAT; CDR2 reads FQNNGV. V was clipped by 1 base and J by 7 bases, with 11 bases between them. DNA of the CDR3: TGTGCCAGCAGCTTAGGGGACACCGTGGAGCAGTACTTC. Translating gives CASSLGDTVEQYF.

In regard to this clone: Sequence at one end of the junction differs from germline and may be a read error. The rearrangement joins TRBV7-2 to TRBJ2-7; TRBD1 matches 7 bases. Germline CDR1 SGHTA, CDR2 FQGNSA. The CDR3 is 14 residues long. The CDR3 is CASNLRGLAREQYF. CDR3 bases: TGTGCCAGCAACTTAAGGGGGCTAGCCCGGGAGCAGTACTTC.

This clone was seen only a few times. V is TRBV9 and J is TRBJ2-7; TRBD1 agrees at 8 bases. Germline V lookup: CDR1 SGDLS, CDR2 YYNGEE. V shed 2 bases, J shed 3 bases, and the junction held 7 bases outside the gene matches. The length of the CDR3 is 15 residues. CDR3 nucleotides: TGTGCCAGCAGCGTCAGGACAGGGTCGAACTACGAGCAGTACTTC. Translating gives CASSVRTGSNYEQYF.

The rearrangement joins TRBV6-2 or TRBV6-3 to TRBJ1-2, with a weak D call TRBD1 (5 bases). The CDR3 is 13 residues long. V lost 4 bases and J lost 6, with 12 bases in between. The germline V gene encodes CDR1 MNHEY and CDR2 SVGEGT. The DNA of the CDR3 is TGTGCCAGCAGTTTGGGGCTAATAAATGGCTACACCTTC. This encodes CASSLGLINGYTF.

This chain uses TRBV11-1 with TRBJ2-7, with 8 positions matching TRBD1. The junction had 8 bases not matched to a gene; V was cut back by 1 base and J by 3 bases. CDR3 size: 16 residues. CDR1 is SGHAT, CDR2 FQDESV, per germline (reference sequence). This CDR3 reads CASSLGGQGKIYEQYF. The CDR3 bases are TGTGCCAGCAGCTTAGGCGGACAGGGTAAAATCTACGAGCAGTACTTC.

The gene calls are TRBV3-1 (or the pseudogene TRBV3-2) and TRBJ1-2; perhaps TRBD1 as D (5 bases). CDR3 length equals 15 residues. V lost 5 bases to trimming and J lost 1 base, with 14 bases between them. The germline V gene encodes CDR1 LGHDT and CDR2 YNNKEL (reference sequence). The CDR3 region has the DNA TGTGCCAGCAGCTCCCAGGGAATAGGTAACTATGGCTACACCTTC. Residues: CASSSQGIGNYGYTF.

The chain uses TRBV7-2 and TRBJ2-5, with D possibly matching TRBD1 (6 bases). CDR3 length equals 14 residues. V dropped 1 base and J dropped 5 bases, with 11 bases sitting between them. Per germline, CDR1 SGHTA and CDR2 FQGNSA. The CDR3 DNA follows: TGTGCCAGCAGCTTAGGAGGGGGTCATGAGACCCAGTACTTC. Its protein product is CASSLGGGHETQYF.

The V call is TRBV5-4, the J call TRBJ1-5; the D gene is possibly TRBD1 (5 bases). The CDR3 sequence is 14 residues long. V was cut by 7 bases and J by 3 bases, with 14 bases left in between. CDR1 and CDR2 from the germline V gene are SGHNT and YYREEE (reference sequence). The CDR3 nucleotides are TGTGCCAGCGCCGGAGACAGATCCAATCAGCCCCAGCATTTT. It is translated as CASAGDRSNQPQHF.

The J gene is TRBJ2-1, the V gene TRBV7-9, with unresolved D. This CDR3 is built from 15 residues. Germline CDR1 SEHNR, CDR2 FQNEAQ (reference sequence). V was cut by 1 base and J by 0 bases, with 7 bases left in between. The CDR3 here is CASSLEALSYNEQFF. The DNA of the CDR3 is TGTGCCAGCAGCTTAGAAGCTCTCTCCTACAATGAGCAGTTCTTC.

The V gene is TRBV4-3, the J gene TRBJ2-3; tentatively, D is TRBD2 (7 bases). Per the germline V gene, CDR1 is LGHNA and CDR2 is YSLEER. V dropped 0 bases and J dropped 1 base, with 14 bases sitting between them. The CDR3 covers 17 residues. The CDR3: CASSQDFTGRGTDTQYF. CDR3 coding DNA: TGCGCCAGCAGCCAAGATTTTACAGGGAGGGGCACAGATACGCAGTATTTT.

This clone was counted a single time. The chain combines TRBV7-3 with TRBJ1-5, with D possibly matching TRBD1 (6 bases). CDR3 length: 13 residues. Trimming shortened V by 5 bases and J by 5 bases, and 10 bases separated the two germline ends. Germline values: CDR1 SGHTA, CDR2 FQGTGA. The CDR3 loop is CASSQDRDQPQHF. CDR3 nucleotide sequence: TGTGCCAGCAGCCAGGACAGAGATCAGCCCCAGCATTTT.

V is TRBV3-1 (or the pseudogene TRBV3-2) and J is TRBJ2-7; perhaps TRBD2 as D (5 bases). With 5 bases removed from V and 5 bases from J, the gap between germline ends came to 13 bases. The CDR3 is 13 residues long. Germline lookup yields CDR1 LGHDT and CDR2 YNNKEL (reference sequence). The CDR3 protein is CASSFSGIDEQYF. The DNA of the CDR3 is TGTGCCAGCAGCTTTTCGGGAATTGACGAGCAGTACTTC.

The chain uses TRBV11-3 and TRBJ2-7; a possible D gene is TRBD1 (6 bases). Germline CDR1 and CDR2: SGHNT and YENEEA. The germline V and J ends were trimmed by 0 bases and 6 bases, with 21 bases remaining between them. The CDR3 sequence is 17 residues long. Written as DNA, the CDR3 is TGTGCCAGCAGCTTAGAGGGTACAGGGACGCCCGGCTGCGAGCAGTACTTC. It is translated as CASSLEGTGTPGCEQYF.

This clone appeared once. The chain carries TRBV7-9 and TRBJ2-1, with a weak D call TRBD2 (6 bases). The CDR3 covers 17 residues. The V gene lost 2 bases and the J gene lost 0 bases, with 14 bases spanning the gap. Germline V lookup: CDR1 SEHNR, CDR2 FQNEAQ (reference sequence). CDR3 in DNA: TGTGCCAGCAGCTTAACCGCTAGCGAGAGCTCCTACAATGAGCAGTTCTTC. Protein sequence: CASSLTASESSYNEQFF.